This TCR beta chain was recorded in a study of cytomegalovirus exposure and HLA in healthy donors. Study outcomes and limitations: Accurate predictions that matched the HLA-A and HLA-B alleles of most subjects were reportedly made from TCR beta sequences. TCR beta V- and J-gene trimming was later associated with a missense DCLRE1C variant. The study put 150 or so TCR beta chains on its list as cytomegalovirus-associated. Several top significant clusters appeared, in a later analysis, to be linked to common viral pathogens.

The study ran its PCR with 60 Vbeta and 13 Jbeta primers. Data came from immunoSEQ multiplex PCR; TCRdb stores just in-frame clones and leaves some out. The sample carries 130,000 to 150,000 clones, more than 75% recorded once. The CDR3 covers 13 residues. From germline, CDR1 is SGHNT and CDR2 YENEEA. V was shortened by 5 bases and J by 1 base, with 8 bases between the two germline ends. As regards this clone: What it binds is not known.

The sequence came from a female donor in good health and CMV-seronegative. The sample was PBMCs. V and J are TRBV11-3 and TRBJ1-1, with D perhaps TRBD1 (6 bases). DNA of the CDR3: TGTGCCAGCAGCCGGACAGCGAACACTGAAGCTTTCTTT. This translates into CASSRTANTEAFF.